This TCR beta chain was sequenced in a study of B cell selection in AIRE deficiency. Notes on the study in general: Only 9.3% of a few thousand shared Treg sequences were patient-specific; roughly 30% healthy-specific.

The repertoire was sequenced with immunoSEQ multiplex PCR; TCRdb's copy has only in-frame clones and lacks some. Of roughly 25,000 clones listed, 95% to 98% were seen once; the top ten hold approximately 0.2%. Concerning this clone itself: Its antigen is unknown.

This CDR3 has 11 amino acids. V dropped 7 bases and J dropped 2 bases, with 7 bases sitting between them. Germline CDR1 DFQATT, CDR2 SNEGSKA (reference sequence). Sorting defined conventional CD4 T cells as CD4+CD127+. The sequence was obtained from a human donor in good health. The rearrangement links TRBV20-1 to TRBJ2-3, with D maybe TRBD2 (6 bases). Sequencing was carried out using CD4+CD127+ conventional T cells sorted from PBMCs. CDR3 protein: CSGGNTDTQYF. DNA for the CDR3: TGCAGTGGCGGGAACACAGATACGCAGTATTTT.